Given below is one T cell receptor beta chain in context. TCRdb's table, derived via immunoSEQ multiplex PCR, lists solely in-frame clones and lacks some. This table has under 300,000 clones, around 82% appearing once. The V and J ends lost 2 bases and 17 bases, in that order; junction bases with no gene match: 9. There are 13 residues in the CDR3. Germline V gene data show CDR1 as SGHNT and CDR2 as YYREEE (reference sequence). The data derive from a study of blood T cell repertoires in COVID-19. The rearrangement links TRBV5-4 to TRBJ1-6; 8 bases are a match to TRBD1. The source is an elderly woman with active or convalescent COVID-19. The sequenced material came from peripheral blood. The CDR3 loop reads CASSLPGQGNIHF. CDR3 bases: TGTGCCAGCAGCTTACCAGGACAGGGAAATATCCACTTT.